The text below deals with one TCR beta chain. Clones were sequenced by immunoSEQ multiplex PCR, and TCRdb holds only the in-frame ones, with some missing. The sample comprises more than 9,500 clones, about 75% of which are singletons, and about 31% rests with the top ten. The data belong to a study of OX40 agonist ivuxolimab in advanced cancers. The germline CDR1 and CDR2 sequences are SGDLS and YYNGEE. V was cut by 5 bases and J by 3 bases, with 14 bases left in between. This CDR3 region has 14 residues. The sequences come from CD4+ or CD8+ T cells sorted from blood, collected in a trial of the OX40 agonist ivuxolimab. The chain couples TRBV9 to TRBJ1-2; D call uncertain. This TCR came from an adult with an advanced solid tumor such as melanoma, head and neck, liver or kidney cancer. This CDR3 is CASSVTLQDYGYTF. The CDR3 coding sequence is TGTGCCAGCAGTGTAACCCTGCAAGACTATGGCTACACCTTC.